The 15 T cell receptor beta chains below all came from one sample that was sequenced in a study of cytotoxic CD8 clonotypes in ibrutinib-treated CLL. Sequencing used immunoSEQ multiplex PCR; TCRdb keeps in-frame clones, though not all of them. The data show around 70,000 clones, approximately 80% seen once. The material sequenced was PBMCs, taken at disease progression, from a patient treated with ibrutinib. All receptors come from a human donor with chronic lymphocytic leukemia.

The chain is built from TRBV9 and TRBJ2-7; 11 bases fit TRBD1. With V trimmed by 0 bases and J by 2 bases, 1 base remained unmatched. This CDR3 has 15 amino acids. The germline V gene has CDR1 SGDLS and CDR2 YYNGEE. CDR3 nucleotide sequence: TGTGCCAGCAGCGTAGGGGACAGGGGGACCTACGAGCAGTACTTC. Translating gives CASSVGDRGTYEQYF.

The V gene is TRBV28, the J gene TRBJ2-7, with 7 bases aligning to TRBD1. In germline, CDR1 is MDHEN, CDR2 SYDVKM. V shed 7 bases, J shed 2 bases, and the junction held 17 bases outside the gene matches. The CDR3 is 17 residues long. Here the CDR3 reads CASTQRNRGIGTYEQYF. DNA for the CDR3: TGTGCCAGCACCCAACGGAACAGGGGAATCGGGACCTACGAGCAGTACTTC.

CDR3 nucleotide sequence: TGTGCCAGCAGCCTTGAGGGGGGGGCCTCACTCGAGCAGTACTTC. It specifies CASSLEGGASLEQYF. This sequence joins TRBV11-1 and TRBJ2-7; tentatively, D is TRBD2 (7 bases). CDR1 and CDR2 (germline): SGHAT, FQDESV (reference sequence). The CDR3 has 15 residues. Between the trimmed V and J ends, which lost 5 bases and 6 bases, there was a span of 20 bases.

The chain combines TRBV6-1 with TRBJ1-5; 7 bases line up with TRBD1. Trimming at V came to 6 bases and at J to 0 bases, leaving 2 bases not matched to a gene. This CDR3 contains 14 residues. CDR1 and CDR2 from the germline V gene are MNHNS and SASEGT. The CDR3 region is CASRGTVSNQPQHF. The CDR3 DNA sequence: TGTGCCAGCAGGGGGACAGTTAGCAATCAGCCCCAGCATTTT.

The rearrangement uses TRBV28 and TRBJ1-5; D gene ambiguous. The CDR3 has 14 residues. Trimming took 8 bases from V and 7 from J, leaving 18 bases between them. Germline V gene data show CDR1 as MDHEN and CDR2 as SYDVKM. CDR3 coding DNA: TGTGCCAGCGTTCGGATGGTAAGCGGGCAGCCCCAGCATTTT. Its protein is CASVRMVSGQPQHF.

This chain links TRBV7-9 with TRBJ1-2, with 7 bases aligning to TRBD1. The CDR3 consists of 12 residues. V lost 10 bases and J lost 6; bases outside the gene matches: 8. Germline V gene data show CDR1 as SEHNR and CDR2 as FQNEAQ (reference sequence). CDR3 coding DNA: TGTGCCACGTCAGACAGGGTACATGGCTACACCTTC. Translating it yields CATSDRVHGYTF.

The V and J genes are TRBV4-2 and TRBJ2-7; TRBD1 might be the D (5 bases). Germline loops: CDR1 LGHNA, CDR2 YNFKEQ. Deletions cut 0 bases from V and 7 bases from J, with 16 bases between. The CDR3 has 15 amino acids. The CDR3 DNA sequence: TGTGCCAGCAGCCAAGATCCGAGACCACAGGTTGAGCAGTACTTC. Encoded protein: CASSQDPRPQVEQYF.

The V gene is TRBV9, the J gene TRBJ2-3; 10 nucleotides agree with TRBD2. Per the germline V gene, CDR1 is SGDLS and CDR2 is YYNGEE. The CDR3 runs to 15 residues. Trimming cost V 4 bases and J 3 bases; bases outside gene matches: 5. The CDR3 DNA reads as TGTGCCAGCAGCCCTAGCGGGGGAGTAACAGATACGCAGTATTTT. Translated, it gives CASSPSGGVTDTQYF.

This clone has ten or more counts. As DNA, the CDR3 is TGTGCCAGCAGTATACAGGGCCAAAGCACAGATACGCAGTATTTT. Translating gives CASSIQGQSTDTQYF. The J gene is TRBJ2-3, the V gene TRBV6-5; tentatively, D is TRBD1 (6 bases). V dropped 5 bases and J dropped 0 bases, with 12 bases sitting between them. The CDR3 extends over 15 amino acids. CDR1 and CDR2 from the germline V gene are MNHEY and SVGAGI.

The rearrangement links TRBV27 to TRBJ1-3; D gene ambiguous. Trimming took 2 bases from V and 1 from J, leaving 3 bases between them. Per the germline V gene, CDR1 is MNHEY and CDR2 is SMNVEV (reference sequence). The CDR3 extends over 13 amino acids. The CDR3: CASSLGSGNTIYF. For the CDR3, the DNA is TGTGCCAGCAGTTTAGGGTCTGGAAACACCATATATTTT.

The chain uses TRBV18 and TRBJ1-2; D gene ambiguous. The CDR3 spans 14 residues. V was clipped by 1 base and J by 7 bases, with 13 bases between them. Germline CDR1 KGHSH, CDR2 LQKENI. The CDR3 here is CASSPQLGETGYTF. The CDR3 DNA follows: TGTGCCAGCTCACCACAGCTGGGCGAGACTGGCTACACCTTC.

The chain is built from TRBV11-2 and TRBJ2-7, with 7 nucleotides matching TRBD2. The V gene end was trimmed by 2 bases and the J gene end by 4 bases; junction bases not matched to a gene: 5. The CDR3 is 14 residues long. CDR1 and CDR2 (germline): SGHAT, FQNNGV. CDR3 residues: CASSLRGRGYEQYF. The DNA of the CDR3 is TGTGCCAGCAGCTTACGCGGGAGAGGGTACGAGCAGTACTTC.

In its sample, this clone was seen a few times. The rearrangement links TRBV5-8 to TRBJ1-3, with TRBD1 identical over 7 bases. This CDR3 is built from 17 residues. The V segment lost 4 bases and the J segment 2 bases; nucleotides outside the gene matches: 12. CDR1 is SGHTS, CDR2 YDEGEE, per germline. The DNA of the CDR3 is TGTGCCAGCAGCATTTTAACAGGGGCACGTCCTGGAAACACCATATATTTT. This codes for CASSILTGARPGNTIYF.

This clone was seen only a few times. The J gene is TRBJ2-7, the V gene TRBV4-1, with 7 positions matching TRBD2. The CDR3 extends over 15 amino acids. Germline CDR1 MGHRA, CDR2 YSYEKL. J gave up 5 bases and V 7 bases, and 14 bases lay outside the gene matches. In DNA form, the CDR3 reads TGCGCCAGCACCACGCTCCCGGGGAGGGGTCACGAGCAGTACTTC. This sequence encodes CASTTLPGRGHEQYF.

The J gene is TRBJ2-7, the V gene TRBV11-2, with 8 bases lining up with TRBD2. CDR3 length: 15 residues. In germline, CDR1 is SGHAT, CDR2 FQNNGV. J was trimmed by 4 bases and V by 2 bases; bases with no gene match: 7. In DNA, the CDR3 is TGTGCCAGCAGCTTATCCCCCGGGGGGGGTTACGAGCAGTACTTC. Translation gives CASSLSPGGGYEQYF.